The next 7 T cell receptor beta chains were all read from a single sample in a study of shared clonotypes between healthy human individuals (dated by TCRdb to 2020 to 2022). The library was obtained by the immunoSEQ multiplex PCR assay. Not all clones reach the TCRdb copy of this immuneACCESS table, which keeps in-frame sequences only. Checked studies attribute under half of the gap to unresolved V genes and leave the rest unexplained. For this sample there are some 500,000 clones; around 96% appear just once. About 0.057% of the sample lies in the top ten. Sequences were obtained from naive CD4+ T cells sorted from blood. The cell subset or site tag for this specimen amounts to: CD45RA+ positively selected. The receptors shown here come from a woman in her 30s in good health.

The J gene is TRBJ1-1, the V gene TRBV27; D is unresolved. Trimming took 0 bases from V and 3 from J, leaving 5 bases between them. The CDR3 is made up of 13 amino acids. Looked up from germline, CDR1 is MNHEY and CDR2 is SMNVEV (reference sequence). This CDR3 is CASSLSFDTEAFF. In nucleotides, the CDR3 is TGTGCCAGCAGTTTATCGTTTGACACTGAAGCTTTCTTT.

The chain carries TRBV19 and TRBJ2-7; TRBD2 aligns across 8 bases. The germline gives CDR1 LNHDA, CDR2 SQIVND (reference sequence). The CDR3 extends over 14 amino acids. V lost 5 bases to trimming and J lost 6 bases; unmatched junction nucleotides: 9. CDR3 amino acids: CASSQREMSVEQYF. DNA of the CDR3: TGTGCCAGTAGTCAGCGGGAGATGTCGGTCGAGCAGTACTTC.

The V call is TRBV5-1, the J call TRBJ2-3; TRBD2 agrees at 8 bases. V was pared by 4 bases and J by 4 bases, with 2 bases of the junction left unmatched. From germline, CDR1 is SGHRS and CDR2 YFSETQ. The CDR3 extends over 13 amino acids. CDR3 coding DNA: TGCGCCAGCAGCGGCGGGAGGCCAGATACGCAGTATTTT. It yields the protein CASSGGRPDTQYF.

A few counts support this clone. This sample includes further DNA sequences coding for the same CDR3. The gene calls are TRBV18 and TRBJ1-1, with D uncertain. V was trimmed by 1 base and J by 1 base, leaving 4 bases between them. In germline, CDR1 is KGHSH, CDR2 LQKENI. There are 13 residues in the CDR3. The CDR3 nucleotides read TGTGCCAGCTCACCACAGGGGAACACTGAAGCTTTCTTT. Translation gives CASSPQGNTEAFF.

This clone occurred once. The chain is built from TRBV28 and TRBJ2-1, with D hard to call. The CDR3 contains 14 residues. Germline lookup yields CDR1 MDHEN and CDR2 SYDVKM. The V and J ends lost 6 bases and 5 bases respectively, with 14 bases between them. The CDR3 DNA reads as TGTGCCAGCAGATCCCCTCGGATTAACAATGAGCAGTTCTTC. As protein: CASRSPRINNEQFF.

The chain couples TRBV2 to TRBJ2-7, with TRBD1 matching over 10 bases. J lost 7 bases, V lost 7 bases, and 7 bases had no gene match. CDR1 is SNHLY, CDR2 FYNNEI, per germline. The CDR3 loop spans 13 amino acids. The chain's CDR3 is CASTGTGAREQYF. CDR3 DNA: TGTGCCAGCACGGGGACAGGGGCCCGGGAGCAGTACTTC.

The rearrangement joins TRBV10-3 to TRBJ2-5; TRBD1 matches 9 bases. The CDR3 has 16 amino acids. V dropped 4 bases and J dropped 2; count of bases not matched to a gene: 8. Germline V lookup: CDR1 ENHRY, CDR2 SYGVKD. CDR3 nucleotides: TGTGCCATCAGTGCCTTGACAGGGGGGATACAAGAGACCCAGTACTTC. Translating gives CAISALTGGIQETQYF.